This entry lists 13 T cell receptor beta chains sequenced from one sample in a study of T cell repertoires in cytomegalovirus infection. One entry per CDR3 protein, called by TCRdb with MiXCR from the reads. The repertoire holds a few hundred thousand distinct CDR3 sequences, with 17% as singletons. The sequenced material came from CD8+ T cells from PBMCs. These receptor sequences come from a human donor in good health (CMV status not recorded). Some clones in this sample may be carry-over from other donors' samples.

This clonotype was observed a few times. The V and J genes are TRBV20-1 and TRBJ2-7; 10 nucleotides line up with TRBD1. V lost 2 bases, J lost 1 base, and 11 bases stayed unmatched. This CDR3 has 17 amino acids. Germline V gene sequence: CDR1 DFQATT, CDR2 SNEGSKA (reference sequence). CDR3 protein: CSARPPRGTGESYEQYF. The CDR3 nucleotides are TGCAGTGCTAGACCTCCCCGGGGGACAGGGGAATCCTACGAGCAGTACTTC.

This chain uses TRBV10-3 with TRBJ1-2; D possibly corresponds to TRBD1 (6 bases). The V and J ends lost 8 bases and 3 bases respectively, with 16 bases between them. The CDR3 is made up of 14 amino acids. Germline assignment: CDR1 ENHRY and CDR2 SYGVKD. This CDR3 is CAIGSGAEYYGYTF. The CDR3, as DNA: TGTGCCATCGGCTCGGGGGCCGAGTACTATGGCTACACCTTC.

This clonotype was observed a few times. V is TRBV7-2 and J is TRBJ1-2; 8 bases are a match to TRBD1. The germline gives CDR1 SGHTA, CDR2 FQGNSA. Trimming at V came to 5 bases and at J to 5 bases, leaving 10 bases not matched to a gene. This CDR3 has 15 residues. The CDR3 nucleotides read TGTGCCAGCAGCGTTCGATCTCAGGGGGCATATGGCTACACCTTC. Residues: CASSVRSQGAYGYTF.

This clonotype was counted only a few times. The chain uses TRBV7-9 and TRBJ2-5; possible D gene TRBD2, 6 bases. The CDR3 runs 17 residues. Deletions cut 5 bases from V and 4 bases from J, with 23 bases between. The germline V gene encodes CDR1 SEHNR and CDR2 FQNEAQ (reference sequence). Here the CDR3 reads CASSPTIPGLRRETQYF. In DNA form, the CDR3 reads TGTGCCAGCAGCCCAACCATCCCGGGACTCAGGCGAGAGACCCAGTACTTC.

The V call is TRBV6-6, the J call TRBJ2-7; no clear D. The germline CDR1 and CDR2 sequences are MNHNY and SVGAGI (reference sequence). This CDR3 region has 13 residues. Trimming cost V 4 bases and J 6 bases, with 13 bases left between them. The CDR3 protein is CASSFQDGGEQYF. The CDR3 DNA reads TGTGCCAGCAGTTTCCAGGACGGCGGCGAGCAGTACTTC.

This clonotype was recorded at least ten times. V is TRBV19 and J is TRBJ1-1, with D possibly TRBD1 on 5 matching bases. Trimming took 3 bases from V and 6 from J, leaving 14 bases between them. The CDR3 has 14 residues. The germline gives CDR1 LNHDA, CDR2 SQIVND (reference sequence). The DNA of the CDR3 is TGTGCCAGTAGTATCGGGACTCTGGACCCTGAAGCTTTCTTT. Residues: CASSIGTLDPEAFF.

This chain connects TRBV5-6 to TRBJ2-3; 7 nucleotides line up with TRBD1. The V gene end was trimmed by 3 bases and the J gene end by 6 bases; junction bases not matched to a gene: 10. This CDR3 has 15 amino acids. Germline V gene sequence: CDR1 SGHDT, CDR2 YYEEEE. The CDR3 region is CASSSTGFGSDTQYF. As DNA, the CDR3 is TGTGCCAGCAGCTCGACAGGGTTTGGGTCGGATACGCAGTATTTT. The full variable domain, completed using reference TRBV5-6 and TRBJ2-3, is DAGVTQSPTHLIKTRGQQVTLRCSPKSGHDTVSWYQQALGQGPQFIFQYYEEEERQRGNFPDRFSGHQFPNYSSELNVNALLLGDSALYLCASSSTGFGSDTQYFGPGTRLTVL.

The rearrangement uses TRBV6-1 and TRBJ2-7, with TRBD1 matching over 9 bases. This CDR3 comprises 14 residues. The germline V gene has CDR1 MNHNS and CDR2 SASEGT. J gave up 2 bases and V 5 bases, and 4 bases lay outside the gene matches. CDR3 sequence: CASSTGGAAYEQYF. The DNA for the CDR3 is TGTGCCAGCAGTACAGGGGGCGCAGCCTACGAGCAGTACTTC.

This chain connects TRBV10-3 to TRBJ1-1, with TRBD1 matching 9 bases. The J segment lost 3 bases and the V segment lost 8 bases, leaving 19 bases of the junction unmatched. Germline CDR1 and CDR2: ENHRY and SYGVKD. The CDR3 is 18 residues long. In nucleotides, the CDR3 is TGTGCCATCGGCCATGGGGACAGGGTTGAATTGGGAGACACTGAAGCTTTCTTT. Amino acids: CAIGHGDRVELGDTEAFF.

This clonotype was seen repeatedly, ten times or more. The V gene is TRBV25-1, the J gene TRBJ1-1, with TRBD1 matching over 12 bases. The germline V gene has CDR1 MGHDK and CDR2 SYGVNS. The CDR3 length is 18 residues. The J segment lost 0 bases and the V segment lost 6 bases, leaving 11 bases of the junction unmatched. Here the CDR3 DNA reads TGTGCCAGCAGCGACCTTGGGACAGGGGGCATTATGAACACTGAAGCTTTCTTT. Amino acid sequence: CASSDLGTGGIMNTEAFF.

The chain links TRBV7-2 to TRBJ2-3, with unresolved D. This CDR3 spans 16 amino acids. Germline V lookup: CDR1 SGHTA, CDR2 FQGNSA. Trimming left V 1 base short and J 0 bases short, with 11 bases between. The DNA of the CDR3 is TGTGCCAGCAGCTTAGTCCTCGCTCCTAGCACAGATACGCAGTATTTT. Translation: CASSLVLAPSTDTQYF.

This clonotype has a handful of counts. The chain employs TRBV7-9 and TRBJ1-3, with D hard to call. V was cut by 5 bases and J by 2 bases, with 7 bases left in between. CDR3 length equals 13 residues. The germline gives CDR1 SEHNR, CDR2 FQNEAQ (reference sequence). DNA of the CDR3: TGTGCCAGCAGCCTAACCCCTGGAAACACCATATATTTT. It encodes CASSLTPGNTIYF.

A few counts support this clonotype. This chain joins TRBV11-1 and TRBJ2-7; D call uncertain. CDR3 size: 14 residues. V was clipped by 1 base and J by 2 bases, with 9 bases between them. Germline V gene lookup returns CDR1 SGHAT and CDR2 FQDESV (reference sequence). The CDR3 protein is CASSLDSRPYEQYF. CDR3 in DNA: TGTGCCAGCAGCTTAGATTCCAGACCCTACGAGCAGTACTTC.